The TCR beta chain under discussion was sequenced for a study of blood T cells in healthy people across ages. The CDR3 is made up of 15 amino acids. CDR1 is LGHNA, CDR2 YSLEER, per germline. Trimming pared 4 bases from V and 4 bases from J, leaving 16 bases between. Peripheral blood was drawn, ten milliliters per donor. A second PCR, run for about 6 to 12 cycles, used a sample-barcoded 5' primer plus a J-beta primer mix. One entry per CDR3 protein, called by TCRdb with MiXCR from the 5' RACE reads. This table has about 730,000 distinct CDR3 sequences, roughly two fifths appearing once. This clonotype came up many times.

The V call is TRBV4-3, the J call TRBJ1-2; the D gene is possibly TRBD1 (6 bases). This clonotype was obtained from a woman aged 60-75 years in good health. Material: blood. CDR3 sequence: CASSPQGAESYGYTF. DNA of the CDR3: TGCGCCAGCAGCCCACAGGGCGCGGAGTCCTATGGCTACACCTTC.